Following are 3 T cell receptor beta chains from one sample sequenced in a study of blood T cell repertoires in COVID-19. This table comes from immunoSEQ multiplex PCR, and its TCRdb copy is limited to in-frame clones, with some not included. Here the sample spans some 110,000 clones, roughly 80% being singletons. The sequencing sample was made of peripheral blood. These receptors came from a woman older than 75 with acute or convalescent COVID-19.

J is TRBJ2-3 and V is TRBV27; D gene unclear. This CDR3 comprises 16 residues. Between the trimmed V and J ends, which lost 0 bases and 1 base, there was a span of 11 bases. Per the germline V gene, CDR1 is MNHEY and CDR2 is SMNVEV (reference sequence). The CDR3 loop is CASSLSNSYGTDTQYF. In DNA, the CDR3 is TGTGCCAGCAGTTTATCGAACTCGTACGGCACAGATACGCAGTATTTT.

The rearrangement links TRBV6-1 to TRBJ2-7; D perhaps matches TRBD1 (5 bases). V dropped 0 bases and J dropped 4 bases, with 13 bases sitting between them. The germline V gene has CDR1 MNHNS and CDR2 SASEGT. CDR3 length: 15 residues. CDR3 nucleotide sequence: TGTGCCAGCAGTGAAGCGCGAAGGGGCTCTTACGAGCAGTACTTC. It encodes CASSEARRGSYEQYF.

This clone was counted only a few times. V and J are TRBV7-6 and TRBJ1-6; D call uncertain. The CDR3 has 13 amino acids. Germline CDR1 and CDR2: SGHVS and FNYEAQ. With 5 bases removed from V and 3 bases from J, the gap between germline ends came to 5 bases. The CDR3 DNA reads as TGTGCCAGCAGCATAAACTATAATTCACCCCTCCACTTT. This encodes CASSINYNSPLHF.